These 27 T cell receptor beta chains originate from one sample sequenced in a study of blood T cell repertoires in COVID-19. Measured with immunoSEQ multiplex PCR; TCRdb has only the in-frame clones, and not every one. Here the sample spans 90,000 to 120,000 clones, about 90% being singletons. Sequencing used peripheral blood. The receptors were sampled from a man in his fifties with acute or convalescent COVID-19.

The V and J genes are TRBV6-5 and TRBJ1-2, with D unresolved. Trimming took off 6 bases at V and 0 bases at J, with 11 bases between the two ends. Germline lookup yields CDR1 MNHEY and CDR2 SVGAGI. The CDR3 runs 14 residues. CDR3 nucleotides: TGTGCCAGCAGACCAACCGGGGCTAACTATGGCTACACCTTC. As protein: CASRPTGANYGYTF.

The chain links TRBV7-9 to TRBJ2-1; 10 positions agree with TRBD2. CDR1 is SEHNR, CDR2 FQNEAQ, per germline (reference sequence). The CDR3 contains 15 residues. The junction had 4 bases not matched to a gene; V was cut back by 2 bases and J by 6 bases. CDR3 bases: TGTGCCAGCAGCTTAAGGCTAGCGGGAGTCAATGAGCAGTTCTTC. As protein: CASSLRLAGVNEQFF.

The CDR3 region has the DNA TGTGCCAGCACCTACAGGGGAGGCACAGATACGCAGTATTTT. This encodes CASTYRGGTDTQYF. The gene calls are TRBV27 and TRBJ2-3, with TRBD1 matching over 7 bases. Germline V CDR1 and CDR2: MNHEY, SMNVEV (reference sequence). The J segment lost 1 base and the V segment lost 7 bases, leaving 5 bases of the junction unmatched. The CDR3 consists of 14 residues.

The V gene is TRBV11-2, the J gene TRBJ1-1; no reliable D call. The CDR3 loop spans 12 amino acids. Trimming shortened V by 0 bases and J by 8 bases, and 7 bases separated the two germline ends. Germline assignment: CDR1 SGHAT and CDR2 FQNNGV. The CDR3 DNA is TGTGCCAGCAGCTTAGATATCAGGGAAGCTTTCTTT. Translation gives CASSLDIREAFF.

The chain carries TRBV7-9 and TRBJ2-7; 13 bases match TRBD2. V dropped 5 bases and J dropped 5; count of bases not matched to a gene: 6. The CDR3 is made up of 15 amino acids. In germline, CDR1 is SEHNR, CDR2 FQNEAQ (reference sequence). The DNA of the CDR3 is TGTGCCAGCAGCCCCCGGACTAGCGGGAGAAACGAGCAGTACTTC. Translating gives CASSPRTSGRNEQYF.

A single count supports this clone. The identical CDR3 is also encoded by other nucleotide sequences in the sample. The V gene is TRBV2, the J gene TRBJ2-5; a possible D gene is TRBD2 (6 bases). Deletions cut 8 bases from V and 4 bases from J, with 8 bases between. CDR3 length: 11 residues. Germline values: CDR1 SNHLY, CDR2 FYNNEI. The CDR3 here is CASLGGETQYF. CDR3 in DNA: TGTGCCAGCTTGGGGGGAGAGACCCAGTACTTC.

The chain recombines TRBV3-1 (or the pseudogene TRBV3-2) with TRBJ2-7, with 8 bases lining up with TRBD1. This CDR3 contains 16 residues. V was clipped by 0 bases and J by 3 bases; unmatched bases: 7. Germline-derived CDR1 and CDR2 are LGHDT and YNNKEL (reference sequence). CDR3 sequence reads: CASSQDMNRGIYEQYF. Here the CDR3 DNA reads TGTGCCAGCAGCCAAGATATGAACAGGGGGATCTACGAGCAGTACTTC.

The J gene is TRBJ1-1, the V gene TRBV2; tentatively, D is TRBD1 (5 bases). The germline V and J ends were trimmed by 3 bases and 1 base, with 6 bases remaining between them. The CDR3 runs 13 residues. The germline gives CDR1 SNHLY, CDR2 FYNNEI. This CDR3 reads CASSDGGNTEAFF. CDR3 in DNA: TGTGCCAGCAGTGACGGGGGGAACACTGAAGCTTTCTTT.

The V call is TRBV21-1, the J call TRBJ2-1; the table's TRBD2 call for D was not verified on the DNA. TRBV21-1 corresponds to a pseudogene. The CDR3 consists of 13 residues. As DNA, the CDR3 is TGTGCCAGCAGGGACTACGAAGGCCATGAGCAGTTCTTC. Encoded protein: CASRDYEGHEQFF.

This clone was counted only a few times. The chain combines TRBV24-1 with TRBJ1-2; 7 positions match TRBD1. The junction had 5 bases not matched to a gene; V was cut back by 5 bases and J by 3 bases. The CDR3 extends over 14 amino acids. From germline, CDR1 is KGHDR and CDR2 SFDVKD. CDR3 protein: CATSGQGMDYGYTF. The CDR3, as DNA: TGTGCCACCAGTGGACAGGGAATGGACTATGGCTACACCTTC.

This chain joins TRBV5-5 and TRBJ2-5; 8 bases align to TRBD2. The CDR3 covers 16 residues. V trimming: 0 bases; J trimming: 4 bases; junction bases outside the gene matches: 8. Looked up from germline, CDR1 is SGHKS and CDR2 is YYEKEE (reference sequence). CDR3 bases: TGTGCCAGCAGCTTGGGGGTGATAGCGGGAACAGAGACCCAGTACTTC. It specifies CASSLGVIAGTETQYF.

There are a few counts of this clone. The genes are TRBV9 and TRBJ2-1; possibly TRBD2 for D (6 bases). The CDR3 runs 15 residues. Between the trimmed V and J ends, which lost 0 bases and 2 bases, there was a span of 9 bases. Germline V gene lookup returns CDR1 SGDLS and CDR2 YYNGEE. CDR3 coding DNA: TGTGCCAGCAGCGTAGTTCCGGGAGCCTACAATGAGCAGTTCTTC. Its translation is CASSVVPGAYNEQFF.

This clone has a single count. This chain uses TRBV19 with TRBJ2-1, with a weak D call TRBD2 (6 bases). CDR1 is LNHDA and CDR2 is SQIVND in the germline V gene (reference sequence). Trimming took off 5 bases at V and 3 bases at J, with 14 bases between the two ends. There are 15 residues in the CDR3. CDR3 coding DNA: TGTGCCAGTAGTTCCTCTAGCGCTAACTACAATGAGCAGTTCTTC. It yields the protein CASSSSSANYNEQFF.

This chain uses TRBV11-3 with TRBJ2-1, with no clear D. CDR3 length: 15 residues. Trimming shortened V by 2 bases and J by 1 base, and 9 bases separated the two germline ends. The germline CDR1 and CDR2 sequences are SGHNT and YENEEA. The CDR3 reads CASSLMADSYNEQFF. The CDR3 DNA follows: TGTGCCAGCAGCTTAATGGCGGATTCCTACAATGAGCAGTTCTTC. The whole variable domain, remainder taken from reference TRBV11-3 and TRBJ2-1, is EAGVVQSPRYKIIEKKQPVAFWCNPISGHNTLYWYLQNLGQGPELLIRYENEEAVDDSQLPKDRFSAERLKGVDSTLKIQPAELGDSAVYLCASSLMADSYNEQFFGPGTRLTVL.

The CDR3: CATSVGQGYNEQFF. The CDR3 nucleotides are TGTGCCACCAGTGTGGGACAGGGGTACAATGAGCAGTTCTTC. V gene TRBV24-1 combines with J gene TRBJ2-1, with 10 bases lining up with TRBD1. V trimming: 5 bases; J trimming: 4 bases; junction bases outside the gene matches: 1. From germline, CDR1 is KGHDR and CDR2 SFDVKD. This CDR3 has 14 amino acids.

The chain employs TRBV10-3 and TRBJ2-2, with TRBD1 as a possible D gene (7 bases). V lost 10 bases and J lost 0, with 15 bases in between. This CDR3 contains 15 residues. In germline, CDR1 is ENHRY, CDR2 SYGVKD. CDR3 sequence reads: CASEGGQPNTGELFF. Written as DNA, the CDR3 is TGTGCCAGTGAGGGGGGACAGCCGAACACCGGGGAGCTGTTTTTT.

In its sample, this clone was seen once. The chain is built from TRBV10-2 and TRBJ2-3; 9 bases map to TRBD2. Unmatched junction bases numbered 8, after V lost 4 bases and J lost 0 bases. Germline V gene data show CDR1 as WSHSY and CDR2 as SAAADI. The CDR3 spans 17 residues. The CDR3: CASSVDPSGVSTDTQYF. The CDR3 DNA reads TGCGCCAGCAGTGTGGATCCTAGCGGGGTGAGCACAGATACGCAGTATTTT.

The chain joins TRBV12-3 or TRBV12-4 to TRBJ2-1; no clear D gene. The CDR3 sequence is 12 residues long. Trimming took 5 bases from V and 4 from J, leaving 6 bases between them. The DNA of the CDR3 is TGTGCCAGCAGTATACTTTACAATGAGCAGTTCTTC. It encodes CASSILYNEQFF.

The chain has TRBV5-1 and TRBJ2-3; TRBD1 agrees at 9 bases. The length of the CDR3 is 15 residues. V lost 4 bases, J lost 4 bases, and 7 bases stayed unmatched. The V gene's germline CDR1 is SGHRS and CDR2 YFSETQ. Here the CDR3 DNA reads TGCGCCAGCAGCCGCGGACAGGGGAGCCCAGATACGCAGTATTTT. It encodes CASSRGQGSPDTQYF.

The chain has TRBV29-1 and TRBJ2-5; D ambiguous. V was cut by 1 base and J by 7 bases, with 10 bases left in between. This CDR3 contains 12 residues. Germline CDR1 reads SQVTM; CDR2 reads ANQGSEA. The CDR3 reads CSVEAELRTQYF. The CDR3, as DNA: TGCAGCGTTGAAGCCGAACTCCGGACCCAGTACTTC.

This sequence joins TRBV5-1 and TRBJ2-3; 16 bases are a match to TRBD2. Germline-derived CDR1 and CDR2 are SGHRS and YFSETQ. The CDR3 covers 17 residues. Trimming removed 3 bases from V and 2 bases from J; junction bases left unmatched: 3. CDR3 sequence reads: CASSYGTSGRVTDTQYF. The CDR3 region has the DNA TGCGCCAGCAGCTACGGGACTAGCGGGAGGGTCACAGATACGCAGTATTTT.

This chain joins TRBV5-1 and TRBJ2-7; perhaps TRBD2 as D (5 bases). V was shortened by 0 bases and J by 6 bases, with 7 bases between the two germline ends. Germline CDR1 SGHRS, CDR2 YFSETQ. The length of the CDR3 is 12 residues. The CDR3 loop is CASSLVGSEQYF. CDR3 nucleotide sequence: TGCGCCAGCAGCTTGGTTGGGAGCGAGCAGTACTTC.

The CDR3, as DNA: TGTGCCAGTAGTATTGGTGGGAGTGGCTCAGATACGCAGTATTTT. Its translation: CASSIGGSGSDTQYF. This sequence joins TRBV19 and TRBJ2-3; D possibly corresponds to TRBD2 (5 bases). The germline gives CDR1 LNHDA, CDR2 SQIVND (reference sequence). V lost 3 bases and J lost 4, with 14 bases in between. The CDR3 totals 15 residues.

J is TRBJ2-1 and V is TRBV11-3; a weak D match, TRBD2 (5 bases). CDR1 SGHNT and CDR2 YENEEA come from the germline V gene. V was trimmed by 5 bases and J by 9 bases, leaving 8 bases between them. The CDR3 covers 11 residues. CDR3 residues: CASSGRGEQFF. As DNA, the CDR3 is TGTGCCAGCAGCGGACGGGGTGAGCAGTTCTTC.

The rearrangement joins TRBV7-2 to TRBJ2-3, with 10 bases aligning to TRBD2. The trim removed 4 bases at V and 4 bases at J, leaving 2 bases unmatched. The V gene's germline CDR1 is SGHTA and CDR2 FQGNSA. There are 14 residues in the CDR3. In DNA, the CDR3 is TGTGCCAGCAGCTCGGGACTAGCGCCAGATACGCAGTATTTT. Its translation: CASSSGLAPDTQYF. Based on the CDR3 plus reference TRBV7-2 and TRBJ2-3, the full variable domain is GAGVSQSPSNKVTEKGKDVELRCDPISGHTALYWYRQSLGQGLEFLIYFQGNSAPDKSGLPSDRFSAERTGGSVSTLTIQRTQQEDSAVYLCASSSGLAPDTQYFGPGTRLTVL.

This chain links TRBV30 with TRBJ1-2; no clear D gene. Germline CDR1 reads GTSNPN; CDR2 reads SVGIG (reference sequence). The CDR3 runs to 12 residues. V lost 1 base to trimming and J lost 8 bases, with 11 bases between them. The CDR3 DNA is TGTGCCTGGAGTGCACTGAGGAGCGGCTACACCTTC. Translation gives CAWSALRSGYTF.

This chain links TRBV4-1 with TRBJ2-5; D is undetermined. Trimming took 4 bases from V and 7 from J, leaving 13 bases between them. Germline V lookup: CDR1 MGHRA, CDR2 YSYEKL. The CDR3 loop spans 13 amino acids. The CDR3 sequence: CASSPDFLGTQYF. In nucleotides, the CDR3 is TGCGCCAGCAGCCCTGACTTTCTGGGGACCCAGTACTTC.